This T cell receptor beta chain comes out of a study of long-term antiretroviral therapy in people with HIV. Survey level was the resolution at which the v3.0 immunoSEQ assay ran. The method was immunoSEQ multiplex PCR; TCRdb's version includes in-frame clones alone and lacks a portion of them. The sample contains 35,000 to 40,000 clones, roughly 80% of which appear only once. Germline V CDR1 and CDR2: MRHNA, SNTAGT. This CDR3 contains 16 residues. V shed 0 bases and J shed 2 bases, with 11 bases lying between them. The clonotype originates from a man between 18 and 29 years old with HIV. The chain uses TRBV6-4 and TRBJ2-1; D might be TRBD2 (6 bases). Specimen: unsorted PBMCs, collected 0.3 years after starting antiretroviral therapy. Written as DNA, the CDR3 is TGTGCCAGCAGTGACTCGCCTAGCGCCCCCTACAATGAGCAGTTCTTC. It translates to CASSDSPSAPYNEQFF.